Shown below are 10 T cell receptor beta chains from a single sample sequenced in a study of cytomegalovirus exposure and HLA in healthy donors. 60 Vbeta and 13 Jbeta primers were used in PCR. Profiled with immunoSEQ multiplex PCR; TCRdb holds only in-frame clones, not every one. The table has approximately 86,000 clones, approximately 70% seen once. Sequencing used PBMCs. The source of these receptors is a man in his sixties in good health and CMV-seronegative.

The chain has TRBV7-2 and TRBJ2-7, with D possibly TRBD2 on 5 matching bases. Trimming took off 1 base at V and 4 bases at J, with 11 bases between the two ends. The CDR3 is 14 amino acids. Germline CDR1 is SGHTA and CDR2 is FQGNSA. This CDR3 reads CASSLGAVNYEQYF. The CDR3 nucleotides read TGTGCCAGCAGCTTAGGAGCGGTTAATTACGAGCAGTACTTC.

This clone was counted between two and nine times. The CDR3 here is CASSLTSDLTGANVLTF. The CDR3 nucleotides are TGTGCCAGCAGCCTGACTAGCGATTTGACTGGGGCCAACGTCCTGACTTTC. This chain connects TRBV7-2 to TRBJ2-6; 8 bases match TRBD2. The CDR3 has 17 amino acids. The V and J ends lost 5 bases and 2 bases, in that order; junction bases with no gene match: 8. The germline V gene has CDR1 SGHTA and CDR2 FQGNSA.

This clone appeared a few times. V gene TRBV12-5 combines with J gene TRBJ2-3; D is ambiguous. The CDR3 totals 16 residues. Trimming left V 1 base short and J 1 base short, with 12 bases between. Germline V CDR1 and CDR2: LGHNT, FRNRAP. CDR3 region: CASGLGAHEGTDTQYF. In nucleotides, the CDR3 is TGTGCTAGTGGTTTGGGTGCTCACGAGGGCACAGATACGCAGTATTTT. Together with reference TRBV12-5 and TRBJ2-3, the CDR3 gives the full variable domain: DARVTQTPRHKVTEMGQEVTMRCQPILGHNTVFWYRQTMMQGLELLAYFRNRAPLDDSGMPKDRFSAEMPDATLATLKIQPSEPRDSAVYFCASGLGAHEGTDTQYFGPGTRLTVL.

CDR3 in DNA: TGTGCCAGCTCCGGACTAGCCGGCAACACCGGGGAGCTGTTTTTT. Translation gives CASSGLAGNTGELFF. This chain connects TRBV6-1 to TRBJ2-2, with 8 bases lining up with TRBD2. This CDR3 has 15 amino acids. Germline values: CDR1 MNHNS, CDR2 SASEGT. V lost 8 bases to trimming and J lost 2 bases; unmatched junction nucleotides: 7.

The V gene is TRBV18, the J gene TRBJ1-2; the match to TRBD1 covers 10 bases. The CDR3 covers 13 residues. Germline CDR1 and CDR2: KGHSH and LQKENI. The V and J ends lost 2 bases and 7 bases, in that order; junction bases with no gene match: 1. CDR3 bases: TGTGCCAGCTCACCAGGGGACAGGGGTGGCTACACCTTC. This codes for CASSPGDRGGYTF.

This chain connects TRBV5-1 to TRBJ2-5; 14 bases are a match to TRBD2. V gave up 6 bases and J gave up 5 bases; unmatched junction bases: 18. This CDR3 has 19 residues. Per the germline V gene, CDR1 is SGHRS and CDR2 is YFSETQ. The CDR3 loop reads CASTALTSGGAPAPETQYF. The CDR3 DNA sequence: TGCGCCAGCACCGCTCTGACTAGCGGGGGGGCCCCGGCGCCGGAGACCCAGTACTTC.

This clone appeared a few times. The V gene is TRBV2, the J gene TRBJ2-7; 14 bases align to TRBD2. Germline V gives CDR1 SNHLY, CDR2 FYNNEI. With 5 bases clipped from V and 7 bases from J, the junction kept 4 bases outside the gene matches. The CDR3 length is 14 residues. The CDR3 nucleotides read TGTGCCAGCAGTAAGACTAGCGGGAGGGGGGAGCAGTACTTC. This codes for CASSKTSGRGEQYF. The full variable domain, with the rest looked up from reference TRBV2 and TRBJ2-7, is EPEVTQTPSHQVTQMGQEVILRCVPISNHLYFYWYRQILGQKVEFLVSFYNNEISEKSEIFDDQFSVERPDGSNFTLKIRSTKLEDSAMYFCASSKTSGRGEQYFGPGTRLTVT.

V gene TRBV28 combines with J gene TRBJ1-2; D perhaps matches TRBD1 (5 bases). The CDR3 runs to 15 residues. Trimming took 3 bases from V and 4 from J, leaving 15 bases between them. Germline CDR1 reads MDHEN; CDR2 reads SYDVKM. CDR3 sequence (DNA): TGTGCCAGCAGTTTCCCCTTCGACAGAGGCTATGGCTACACCTTC. The encoded protein is CASSFPFDRGYGYTF.

This clone was found a few times. The sample contains more than one DNA sequence encoding this CDR3. This chain uses TRBV2 with TRBJ1-5, with 7 bases aligning to TRBD1. From germline, CDR1 is SNHLY and CDR2 FYNNEI. Losses at the gene ends were 6 bases for V and 3 bases for J; bases not matched to a gene: 2. The CDR3 loop spans 13 amino acids. Here the CDR3 DNA reads TGTGCCAGCAGCGGGACAGCCAATCAGCCCCAGCATTTT. Protein sequence: CASSGTANQPQHF.

The rearrangement joins TRBV6-6 to TRBJ2-1; 12 positions agree with TRBD2. The V gene end was trimmed by 5 bases and the J gene end by 9 bases; junction bases not matched to a gene: 11. There are 16 residues in the CDR3. Germline-derived CDR1 and CDR2 are MNHNY and SVGAGI (reference sequence). The CDR3 loop is CASSPTLAGGAGEQFF. The CDR3 DNA sequence: TGTGCCAGCAGTCCAACCCTAGCGGGGGGGGCGGGTGAGCAGTTCTTC.